This T cell receptor (beta chain) was found in a study of OX40 agonist ivuxolimab in advanced cancers. As for the study more broadly: Ivuxolimab was a fully human IgG2 agonistic monoclonal antibody targeting the costimulatory receptor OX40 (CD134). Three dose-escalation patients achieved partial responses, one with hepatocellular carcinoma and two with cutaneous melanoma. Patients were allowed to have had prior anti-PD-1, anti-PD-L1 or anti-CTLA-4 therapy, and around two fifths of the dose-escalation patients had been treated with checkpoint inhibitors. Intravenous ivuxolimab was administered to patients every 2 weeks at six dose levels: 0.01, 0.1, 0.3, 1.5, 3 and 10 mg/kg. In the dose-escalation cohort, around four fifths of patients were male, and the mean age was roughly 60 years, with a range of 23 to 79. Of the approximately 50 patients in dose escalation, some 20 had hepatocellular carcinoma, approximately 15 had melanoma, 9 had renal cell carcinoma and 9 had head and neck cancer. The paper covers the monotherapy dose-escalation part of the phase I ivuxolimab trial, which included N of about 56 patients. Peripheral TCRbeta sequencing aimed to test whether ivuxolimab altered TCR sequence diversity and caused clonal T-cell expansion. What the authors observed across the whole study: Partial responders in the 0.1-3.0 mg/kg groups had among the lowest normalized peripheral clonal expansion, especially among CD8+ T cells. Antigen specificity was not determined for the clonally expanded peripheral T cells. Low levels of normalized T-cell clonal expansion were also seen in some patients who did not respond. On average, CD8+ T cells showed more expanded clones than CD4+ T cells after ivuxolimab. At doses of 0.1 to 3.0 mg/kg, clonal expansion of both CD4+ and CD8+ T cells in blood was seen between baseline and week 6.

Relative to germline, V is missing 2 bases and J is missing 0 bases, with 4 bases of the junction outside any gene match. Reading from cysteine to phenylalanine, the CDR3 counts 17 amino acids. The CDR3 DNA has 51 bases and is translated from base 1. The germline V gene (reference sequence) sets CDR1 to MNHEY and CDR2 to SMNVEV. Of note for this clone: No antigen is known for it. Base qualities were left out, and no much larger clone turns up one base away.

To sequence the TCRbeta CDR3 region, genomic DNA was isolated from the sorted cells. The immunoSEQ Assay was used to sequence the TCRbeta CDR3 regions. Here the immuneACCESS table is served through TCRdb, limited to in-frame sequences with V and J called. Missing clones are a known gap in these copies; in checked studies unresolved V genes cover under half, and the rest lacks a known reason. In this sample the table shows under 65,000 clones, 70% to 90% of which occur a single time. 0.76% of the sample comes from the top ten. The trial excluded patients who had a history of autoimmune disease or were on systemic immunosuppression. Peripheral blood for TCR sequencing was collected from all dose cohorts at baseline, on cycle 4 day 1, and on cycle 7 day 1. Samples were obtained from an open-label, multicenter, first-in-human phase I dose-escalation trial of ivuxolimab. Adults with locally advanced or metastatic melanoma, renal cell carcinoma, hepatocellular carcinoma or head and neck squamous cell carcinoma were enrolled in the trial. CD4+ and CD8+ T cells were sorted separately from peripheral blood before TCR sequencing.

This receptor was taken from an adult with an advanced solid tumor such as melanoma, head and neck, liver or kidney cancer. The sample here was CD4+ or CD8+ T cells sorted from blood, taken in a trial of the OX40 agonist ivuxolimab. The chain is assembled from TRBV27 and TRBJ2-3, with 11 junctional bases fitting TRBD2. The nucleotides read TGTGCCAGCAGTTTACTGGCTAGCGGGAGGAGCACAGATACGCAGTATTTT. Its coded protein is CASSLLASGRSTDTQYF.